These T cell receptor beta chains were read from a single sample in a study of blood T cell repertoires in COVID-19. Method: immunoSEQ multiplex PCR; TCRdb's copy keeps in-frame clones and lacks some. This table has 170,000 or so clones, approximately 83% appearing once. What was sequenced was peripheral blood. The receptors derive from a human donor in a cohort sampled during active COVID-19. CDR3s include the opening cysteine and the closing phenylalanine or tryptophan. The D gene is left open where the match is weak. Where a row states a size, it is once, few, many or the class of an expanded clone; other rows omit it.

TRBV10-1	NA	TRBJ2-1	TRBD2	CASSDRTSGRVEQFF	TGCGCCAGCAGTGACCGGACTAGCGGGAGAGTTGAGCAGTTCTTC
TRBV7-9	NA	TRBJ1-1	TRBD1	CASSFPGGQGAAEAFF	TGTGCCAGCAGCTTTCCCGGAGGACAGGGGGCCGCTGAAGCTTTCTTT
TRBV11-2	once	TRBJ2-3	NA	CASSFRHADTQYF	TGTGCCAGCAGTTTTAGACATGCAGATACGCAGTATTTT
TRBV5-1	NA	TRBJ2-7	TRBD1	CASSLLTGRRYEQYF	TGCGCCAGCAGCTTGTTGACAGGGCGGAGGTACGAGCAGTACTTC
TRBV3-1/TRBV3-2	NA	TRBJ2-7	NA	CASGAREQYF	TGTGCCAGCGGGGCTAGGGAGCAGTACTTC
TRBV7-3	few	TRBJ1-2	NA	CASSALGDRQGYTF	TGTGCCAGCAGCGCATTAGGGGATAGACAGGGCTACACCTTC
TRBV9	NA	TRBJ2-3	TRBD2	CASSVLGGLAADTQYF	TGTGCCAGCAGCGTTTTGGGGGGACTAGCCGCAGATACGCAGTATTTT
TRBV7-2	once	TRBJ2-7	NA	CASTNYQATNEQYF	TGTGCCAGCACCAATTATCAAGCGACCAACGAGCAGTACTTC
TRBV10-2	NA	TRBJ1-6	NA	CASSEWAGNSPLHF	TGCGCCAGCAGTGAGTGGGCCGGAAATTCACCCCTCCACTTT
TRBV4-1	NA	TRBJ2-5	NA	CASSPRQAGSSLETQYF	TGCGCCAGCAGCCCTCGGCAGGCGGGCTCTAGCTTAGAGACCCAGTACTTC
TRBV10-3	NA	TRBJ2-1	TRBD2	CAIRRGGLAGNNEQFF	TGTGCCATCAGGAGGGGGGGACTAGCGGGGAACAATGAGCAGTTCTTC
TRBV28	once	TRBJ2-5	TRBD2	CASSLPGGSQSETQYF	TGTGCCAGCAGTCTACCGGGAGGTTCTCAATCGGAGACCCAGTACTTC
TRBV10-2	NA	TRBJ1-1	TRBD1	CASRNRGTGMNTEAFF	TGCGCCAGCCGAAACAGGGGTACGGGCATGAACACTGAAGCTTTCTTT
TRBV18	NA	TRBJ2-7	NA	CASSSRQAFEQYF	TGTGCCAGCTCATCTCGACAGGCGTTCGAGCAGTACTTC
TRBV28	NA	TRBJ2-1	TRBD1	CASRPRDRGHNEQFF	TGTGCCAGCAGGCCCCGGGACAGGGGCCACAATGAGCAGTTCTTC
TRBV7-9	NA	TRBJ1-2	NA	CASSLAGGYGYTF	TGTGCCAGCAGCTTAGCGGGGGGCTATGGCTACACCTTC
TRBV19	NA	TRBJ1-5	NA	CASTIRGNQPQHF	TGTGCCAGTACCATCAGGGGAAATCAGCCCCAGCATTTT
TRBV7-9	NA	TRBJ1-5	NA	CASSLEESSNQPQHF	TGTGCCAGCAGCTTAGAGGAGAGTAGCAATCAGCCCCAGCATTTT
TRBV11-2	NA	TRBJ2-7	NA	CASSFYSYEQYF	TGTGCCAGCAGCTTCTACTCCTACGAGCAGTACTTC
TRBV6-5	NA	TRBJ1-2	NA	CASSYTGYYGYTF	TGTGCCAGCAGTTACACAGGCTATTATGGCTACACCTTC
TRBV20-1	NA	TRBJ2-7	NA	CSASSDSQRSEQYF	TGCAGTGCCAGTTCTGACTCTCAAAGGTCCGAGCAGTACTTC
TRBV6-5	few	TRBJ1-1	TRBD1	CASSPPRGWTEAFF	TGTGCCAGCAGCCCACCCAGGGGGTGGACTGAAGCTTTCTTT
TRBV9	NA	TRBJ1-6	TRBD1	CASSRDSFNSPLHF	TGTGCCAGCAGCCGGGACAGCTTTAATTCACCCCTCCACTTT
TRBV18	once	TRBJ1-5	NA	CASSTVSNQPQHF	TGTGCCAGCTCTACAGTTAGCAATCAGCCCCAGCATTTT
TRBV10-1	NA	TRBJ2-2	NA	CASRQGAGELFF	TGCGCCAGCAGGCAGGGCGCCGGGGAGCTGTTTTTT
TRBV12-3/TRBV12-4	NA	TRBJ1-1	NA	CASSTYSEAFF	TGTGCCAGCAGTACGTACAGTGAAGCTTTCTTT
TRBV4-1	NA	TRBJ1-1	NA	CASSQVSPMNTEAFF	TGCGCCAGCAGCCAAGTTTCACCTATGAACACTGAAGCTTTCTTT
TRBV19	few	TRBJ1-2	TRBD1	CASTRDRSYGYTF	TGTGCCAGTACCAGGGACAGATCATATGGCTACACCTTC
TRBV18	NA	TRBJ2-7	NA	CASPLRDTGNYEQYF	TGTGCCAGCCCGCTCCGGGACACGGGAAACTACGAGCAGTACTTC
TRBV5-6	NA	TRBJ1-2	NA	CASSSPITANYGYTF	TGTGCCAGCAGCTCACCCATTACAGCTAACTATGGCTACACCTTC
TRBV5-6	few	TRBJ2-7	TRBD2	CASSSAGGPSEQYF	TGTGCCAGCAGCTCAGCGGGAGGGCCCTCCGAGCAGTACTTC
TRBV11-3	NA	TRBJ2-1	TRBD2	CASSLDRASGLSYNEQFF	TGTGCCAGCAGCTTAGATCGGGCTAGCGGGTTATCCTACAATGAGCAGTTCTTC
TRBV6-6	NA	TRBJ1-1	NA	CASSALGARDTEAFF	TGTGCCAGCAGTGCGCTTGGGGCAAGGGACACTGAAGCTTTCTTT
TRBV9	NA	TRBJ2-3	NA	CASSDLWGQGDTQYF	TGTGCCAGCAGCGACCTGTGGGGTCAGGGAGATACGCAGTATTTT
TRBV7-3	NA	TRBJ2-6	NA	CASSLNPSGANVLTF	TGTGCCAGCAGCTTAAATCCCTCGGGGGCCAACGTCCTGACTTTC
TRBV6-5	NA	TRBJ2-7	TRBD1	CASRPLGTESYEQYF	TGTGCCAGCAGGCCTCTCGGGACAGAATCCTACGAGCAGTACTTC
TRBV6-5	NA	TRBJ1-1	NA	CASGGRVDTEAFF	TGTGCCAGCGGGGGCAGGGTGGACACTGAAGCTTTCTTT
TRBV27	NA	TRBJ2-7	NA	CASSRLGRSYEQYF	TGTGCCAGCAGTAGGCTGGGGCGCAGCTACGAGCAGTACTTC
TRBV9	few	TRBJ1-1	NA	CASSEGQNTEAFF	TGTGCCAGCAGCGAGGGACAGAACACTGAAGCTTTCTTT
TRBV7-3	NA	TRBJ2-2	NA	CASSPNSDKTNTGELFF	TGTGCCAGCAGCCCGAATTCGGACAAGACGAACACCGGGGAGCTGTTTTTT
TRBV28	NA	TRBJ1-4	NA	CASNNRPTTNEKLFF	TGTGCCAGCAACAATCGCCCCACAACTAATGAAAAACTGTTTTTT
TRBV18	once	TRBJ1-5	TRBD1	CASSLTGQGSNQPQHF	TGTGCCAGCTCACTAACCGGACAGGGTAGCAATCAGCCCCAGCATTTT
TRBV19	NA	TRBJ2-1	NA	CATIRGPNHNEQFF	TGTGCCACTATCAGGGGCCCGAACCACAATGAGCAGTTCTTC
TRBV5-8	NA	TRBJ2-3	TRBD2	CASSYQIAGTSTDTQYF	TGTGCCAGCAGCTATCAGATAGCGGGGACTAGCACAGATACGCAGTATTTT
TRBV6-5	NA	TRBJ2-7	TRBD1	CASRQGSSGEQYF	TGTGCCAGCCGACAGGGCTCGTCGGGCGAGCAGTACTTC
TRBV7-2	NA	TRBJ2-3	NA	CASSLVGPDTQYF	TGTGCCAGCAGCTTAGTTGGGCCAGATACGCAGTATTTT
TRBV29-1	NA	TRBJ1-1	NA	CSVESRRDEAFF	TGCAGCGTTGAGAGCAGGCGGGATGAAGCTTTCTTT